Shown below are 10 T cell receptor beta chains from a single sample sequenced in a study of blood T cell repertoires in COVID-19 (dated by TCRdb to about 2020). Library preparation used the immunoSEQ multiplex PCR assay. TCRdb obtained this table from immuneACCESS and retained in-frame rearrangements with V and J assigned. These tables miss some clones; where compared with another copy, unresolved V genes account for less than half of the shortfall, and the remainder is unexplained. A total of over 85,000 clones appear in this sample, around 73% of them only once. The ten largest make up about 9% of the sample. The material sequenced was peripheral blood. The receptors shown here come from a man aged 55 to 69 with active or convalescent COVID-19.

This clone was recorded only once. V and J are TRBV2 and TRBJ1-5, with 10 positions matching TRBD1. The CDR3 has 14 amino acids. Losses at the gene ends were 4 bases for V and 5 bases for J; bases not matched to a gene: 2. Germline V gene lookup returns CDR1 SNHLY and CDR2 FYNNEI. CDR3 amino acids: CASSGTGGYQPQHF. CDR3 in DNA: TGTGCCAGCAGTGGGACAGGGGGTTATCAGCCCCAGCATTTT.

The V gene is TRBV29-1, the J gene TRBJ2-4; D is perhaps TRBD1 (8 bases). Germline values: CDR1 SQVTM, CDR2 ANQGSEA. Trimming cost V 7 bases and J 7 bases, with 17 bases left between them. The CDR3 sequence is 13 residues long. The chain's CDR3 is CSGTTGGGNIQYF. The CDR3 DNA is TGCAGCGGAACAACAGGGGGAGGGAACATTCAGTACTTC. The full variable domain, with the rest looked up from reference TRBV29-1 and TRBJ2-4, is SAVISQKPSRDICQRGTSLTIQCQVDSQVTMMFWYRQQPGQSLTLIATANQGSEATYESGFVIDKFPISRPNLTFSTLTVSNMSPEDSSIYLCSGTTGGGNIQYFGAGTRLSVL.

This chain joins TRBV19 and TRBJ2-2; perhaps TRBD1 as D (7 bases). The CDR3 is 15 residues long. V lost 5 bases to trimming and J lost 5 bases, with 15 bases between them. Germline values: CDR1 LNHDA, CDR2 SQIVND (reference sequence). The CDR3 DNA reads as TGTGCCAGTAGTCCCGCGGGGACAGTTACCGGGGAGCTGTTTTTT. Encoded protein: CASSPAGTVTGELFF.

This chain uses TRBV5-1 with TRBJ1-3; 7 nucleotides align to TRBD1. J lost 0 bases, V lost 4 bases, and 10 bases had no gene match. The germline gives CDR1 SGHRS, CDR2 YFSETQ. This CDR3 contains 17 residues. The CDR3 DNA reads as TGCGCCAGCAGCAACCCCGGGACAGCAAGCTCTGGAAACACCATATATTTT. This gives the protein CASSNPGTASSGNTIYF.

The chain combines TRBV7-2 with TRBJ2-1, with 12 bases that match TRBD2. CDR1 is SGHTA, CDR2 FQGNSA, per germline. The CDR3 is made up of 16 amino acids. The trim removed 1 base at V and 5 bases at J, leaving 3 bases unmatched. The CDR3 bases are TGTGCCAGCAGCTTAGTACTAGCGGGAGGTGACAATGAGCAGTTCTTC. This encodes CASSLVLAGGDNEQFF.

V gene TRBV11-2 combines with J gene TRBJ1-3; 8 bases agree with TRBD1. Germline V gene data show CDR1 as SGHAT and CDR2 as FQNNGV. CDR3 length: 15 residues. Trimming took 0 bases from V and 4 from J; bases not matched to a gene: 2. The CDR3 DNA sequence: TGTGCCAGCAGCTTAGACAGGGGGCGAGGAAACACCATATATTTT. This gives the protein CASSLDRGRGNTIYF.

In nucleotides, the CDR3 is TGTGCCATCAGTGACAGGGGGAAGACTAGCGGCTCCTACGAGCAGTACTTC. Translating gives CAISDRGKTSGSYEQYF. The V call is TRBV10-3, the J call TRBJ2-7; 9 bases align to TRBD2. Germline values: CDR1 ENHRY, CDR2 SYGVKD. The CDR3 runs 17 residues. V dropped 3 bases and J dropped 0; count of bases not matched to a gene: 9.

At least ten counts were recorded for this clone. The chain combines TRBV27 with TRBJ2-6, with 10 bases fitting TRBD1. The CDR3 length is 17 residues. Germline CDR1 MNHEY, CDR2 SMNVEV (reference sequence). Trimming removed 5 bases from V and 0 bases from J; junction bases left unmatched: 4. The chain's CDR3 is CASSRTGGVSGANVLTF. CDR3 coding DNA: TGTGCCAGCAGTAGGACAGGGGGGGTCTCTGGGGCCAACGTCCTGACTTTC.

The V gene is TRBV7-2, the J gene TRBJ1-5; D is perhaps TRBD1 (5 bases). V was shortened by 5 bases and J by 1 base, with 6 bases between the two germline ends. Germline V lookup: CDR1 SGHTA, CDR2 FQGNSA. There are 13 residues in the CDR3. The CDR3 is CASSRQSNQPQHF. In nucleotides, the CDR3 is TGTGCCAGCAGCAGACAGAGCAATCAGCCCCAGCATTTT.

The V call is TRBV6-1, the J call TRBJ2-7; D gene uncertain. This CDR3 has 11 amino acids. The ends were cut back, 3 bases at V and 3 bases at J, with 3 bases in the middle. Germline loops: CDR1 MNHNS, CDR2 SASEGT. The CDR3: CASSDNYEQYF. CDR3 sequence (DNA): TGTGCCAGCAGTGATAACTACGAGCAGTACTTC.